Sequencing of this TCR beta chain was carried out in a study of T cell clonality in common variable immunodeficiency (dated by TCRdb to between 2015 and 2016). Equivalent amounts of genomic DNA from CVID and control samples were used as sequencing input. For every sample, a 60 bp segment covering the rearranged TCRbeta CDR3 region was amplified and then sequenced. The immunoSEQ assay, a bias-corrected multiplex PCR with high-throughput sequencing, was employed for TCRbeta amplification. In the paper's pipeline: Every unique nucleotide sequence was considered a clone and was annotated with V, D and J genes, copy number and frequency. Sequences were labeled productive if in frame, and non-productive if out of frame or containing stop codons. As previously described, Shannon's entropy was used to calculate clonality. Mean CDR3 Kyte-Doolittle hydropathy was derived from the predicted amino acid sequences of productive clones. Hierarchical clustering of scaled V gene usage was performed with the R hclust function using Manhattan distance and complete linkage. Clone sharing by CDR3 amino acid sequence was assessed by resampling 12 repertoires per group over 100 rounds. Repertoires were searched for approximately 70 published EBV-specific and a few hundred published CMV-specific TCRbeta sequences. Analysis left out two CVID samples that produced under 10,000 sequences, so fewer than 50 CVID repertoires remained. Here the immuneACCESS table is served through TCRdb, limited to in-frame sequences with V and J called. Missing clones are a known gap in these copies; in checked studies unresolved V genes cover under half, and the rest lacks a known reason. For V, J and clone size, that table is used; D and trimming come from the DNA. The data for this sample show around 40,000 clones, each detected more than once. About 6.3% of the sample goes to the ten largest clones.

Standard criteria were used to diagnose CVID, namely serum IgG, IgA and/or IgM reduced below the normal range together with specific antibody deficiency. There were some 46 subjects in the CVID group (roughly 29 male and around 15 female), ranging in age from about 9 to 65 years, with a mean age of around 40. Most of the CVID patients and most of the healthy controls were of Caucasian heritage. All CVID subjects had received replacement immunoglobulin therapy for at least one year at the time of study participation. At blood collection, none of the CVID subjects was ill or on immunomodulatory or immunosuppressive medication. Heparinized peripheral whole blood samples of roughly 5 to 8 ml were obtained from each donor. Genomic DNA from adults with common variable immune deficiency (CVID) and from healthy adult controls was the source for sequencing TCRbeta CDR3 repertoires. Diluted blood was density-centrifuged over Hypaque 1077 or Ficoll-Paque to isolate peripheral blood mononuclear cells. Genomic DNA was obtained from unsorted mononuclear cells through either Qiagen column purification or a centrifugation-based method.

Points the paper makes about the study in general: Fewer TCRbeta clones were shared among CVID subjects than among healthy controls (p < 0.0001). TCRbeta clonality was higher in CVID subjects than in healthy controls (t-test p = 0.018), and the increase was most characteristic of about a third of subjects. According to the authors, finding the cause of the higher clonality in CVID would require sequencing the repertoires of T cell subpopulations. CVID TCRbeta sequences were reported to have fewer deletions and N-nucleotide insertions and to lack highly modified clones with 13 or more V deletions. Despite equal DNA input, controls averaged approximately 82,000 unique sequences per sample versus roughly 30,000 in CVID samples. Differences among patients in the CVID cohort limited the correlations between repertoire features and clinical complications.

A note on this clone: Its target antigen remains unknown. The observed sequence ends 3 residues before the CDR3 terminus, with the missing tail filled in from the germline J gene.

The CDR3 covers 13 residues, taking in both the cysteine and the phenylalanine. Part of the CDR3 DNA is given, 30 bases translated from base 1. The V end loses 5 bases and the J end loses 3 bases, and a stretch of 11 bases separates them. Looking up the germline V gene yields CDR1 SGHVS and CDR2 FQNEAQ. This receptor was identified in a human donor with common variable immunodeficiency. This receptor chain uses TRBV7-8 and TRBJ2-7; the D gene identity is not certain. Material: peripheral blood mononuclear cells. CDR3 sequence: CASSPRSLYEQYF. Partial CDR3 DNA: TGTGCCAGCAGCCCCCGGTCTCTCTACGAG.